Listed below are T cell receptor beta chains from one sample, sequenced in a study of graft-versus-host responses after intestinal transplantation. Some clones are missing from TCRdb's copy, which holds only in-frame ones; the method was immunoSEQ multiplex PCR. The sample consists of about 97,000 clones, around 90% of them appearing once. The specimen comprised PBMCs, sampled approximately 420 days after intestinal transplant. These receptors were obtained from a human patient who received an intestinal transplant, so some T cells may come from the graft donor. Both conserved end residues are part of each CDR3. Fields, in order: V gene, clone size, J gene, D gene, CDR3 DNA, CDR3 protein. D genes are given only for firm matches. Size is stated for part of the rows, as once, few or many counts, or as a class when the clone is expanded.

TRBV5-4	-	TRBJ1-4	TRBD1	TGTGCCAGCAGCCCACAGGGGGCGGGGGAAAAACTGTTTTTT	CASSPQGAGEKLFF
TRBV11-2	-	TRBJ1-1	-	TGTGCCAGCAGCACCACGACAGGGAACACTGAAGCTTTCTTT	CASSTTTGNTEAFF
TRBV29-1	-	TRBJ2-7	TRBD1	TGCAGCGCCTTGCTGGGGGACAGGGGTATATTCCCCCCCTACGAGCAGTACTTC	CSALLGDRGIFPPYEQYF
TRBV6-1	-	TRBJ1-1	-	TGTGCCAGCAGTGTTGAGGGTTTGGTGAACACTGAAGCTTTCTTT	CASSVEGLVNTEAFF
TRBV7-3	few	TRBJ2-2	-	TGTGCCAGCAGCCCCGCCCCCCCCGTGGGCACCGGGGAGCTGTTTTTT	CASSPAPPVGTGELFF
TRBV6-7	-	TRBJ1-1	-	TGTGCCAGCAGTTACAGGAACACTGAAGCTTTCTTT	CASSYRNTEAFF
TRBV5-1	-	TRBJ2-7	-	TGCGCCAGCAGCTTCGGGGGAGCCTACGAGCAGTACTTC	CASSFGGAYEQYF
TRBV7-8	-	TRBJ1-5	-	TGTGCCAGCAGCTTACGGTCAGGTCCCTATAGCAATCAGCCCCAGCATTTT	CASSLRSGPYSNQPQHF
TRBV29-1	-	TRBJ2-7	-	TGCAGCGTTTGGCAGGGGCTCGAGCAGTACTTC	CSVWQGLEQYF
TRBV9	-	TRBJ1-2	-	TGTGCCAGCAGCGCCGAAGGCTATGGCTACACCTTC	CASSAEGYGYTF
TRBV25-1	-	TRBJ1-1	-	TGTGCCAGCAGTGACAGCAGGGGTGGCGGCACTGAAGCTTTCTTT	CASSDSRGGGTEAFF
TRBV7-9	-	TRBJ2-7	TRBD1	TGTGCCAGCAGCCTAGGGACAGGGAAAACCTACGAGCAGTACTTC	CASSLGTGKTYEQYF
TRBV14	-	TRBJ1-2	-	TGTGCCAGCAGCCATTTGAGATATGGCTACACCTTC	CASSHLRYGYTF
TRBV28	-	TRBJ2-3	-	TGTGCCAGCAGTGCCCCCCTACTAGCTTCCCGCACAGATACGCAGTATTTT	CASSAPLLASRTDTQYF
TRBV14	-	TRBJ1-1	-	TGTGCCAGCAGCCCGAACTCCATGAACACTGAAGCTTTCTTT	CASSPNSMNTEAFF
TRBV11-3	medium-sized	TRBJ2-2	TRBD1	TGTGCCAGCAGCACCACAGGGGCCAACACCGGGGAGCTGTTTTTT	CASSTTGANTGELFF